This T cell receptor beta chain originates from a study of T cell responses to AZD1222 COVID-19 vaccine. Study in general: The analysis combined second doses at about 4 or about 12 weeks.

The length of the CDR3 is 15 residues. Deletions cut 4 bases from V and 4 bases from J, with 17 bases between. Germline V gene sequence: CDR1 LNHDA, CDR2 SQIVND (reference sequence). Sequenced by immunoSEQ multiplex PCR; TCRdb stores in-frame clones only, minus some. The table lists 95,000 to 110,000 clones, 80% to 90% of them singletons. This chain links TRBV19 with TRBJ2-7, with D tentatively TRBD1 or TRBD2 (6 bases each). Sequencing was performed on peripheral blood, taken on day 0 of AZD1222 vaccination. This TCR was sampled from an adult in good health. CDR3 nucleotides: TGTGCCAGTAGTAGTCGCGGGGCAACAGGGTACGAGCAGTACTTC. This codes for CASSSRGATGYEQYF.